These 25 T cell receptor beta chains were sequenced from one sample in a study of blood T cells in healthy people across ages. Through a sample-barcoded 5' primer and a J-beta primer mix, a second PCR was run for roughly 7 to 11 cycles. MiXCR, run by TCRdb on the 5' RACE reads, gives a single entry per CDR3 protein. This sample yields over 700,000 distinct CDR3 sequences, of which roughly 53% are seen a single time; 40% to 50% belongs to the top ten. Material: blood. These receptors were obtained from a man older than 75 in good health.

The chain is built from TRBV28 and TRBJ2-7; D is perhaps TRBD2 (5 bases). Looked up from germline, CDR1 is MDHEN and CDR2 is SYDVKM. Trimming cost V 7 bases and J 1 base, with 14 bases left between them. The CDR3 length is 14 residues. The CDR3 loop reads CASITGNPSYEQYF. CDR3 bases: TGTGCCAGCATCACGGGGAACCCTTCCTACGAGCAGTACTTC.

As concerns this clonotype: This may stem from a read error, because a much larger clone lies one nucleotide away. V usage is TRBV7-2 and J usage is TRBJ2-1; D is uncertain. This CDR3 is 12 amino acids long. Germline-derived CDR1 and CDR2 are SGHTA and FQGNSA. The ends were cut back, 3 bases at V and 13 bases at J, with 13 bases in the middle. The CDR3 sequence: CASSFFQETQFF. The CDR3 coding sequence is TGTGCCAGCAGCTTTTTCCAAGAGACCCAGTTCTTC. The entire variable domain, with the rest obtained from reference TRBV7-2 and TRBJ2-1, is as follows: GAGVSQSPSNKVTEKGKDVELRCDPISGHTALYWYRQSLGQGLEFLIYFQGNSAPDKSGLPSDRFSAERTGGSVSTLTIQRTQQEDSAVYLCASSFFQETQFFGPGTRLTVL.

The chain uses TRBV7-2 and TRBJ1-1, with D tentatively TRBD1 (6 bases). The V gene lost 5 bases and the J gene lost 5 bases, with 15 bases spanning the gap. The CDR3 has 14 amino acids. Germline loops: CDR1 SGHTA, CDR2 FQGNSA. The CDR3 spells CASSAKGRGTEAFF. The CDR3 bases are TGTGCCAGCAGCGCGAAGGGGAGGGGGACTGAAGCTTTCTTT.

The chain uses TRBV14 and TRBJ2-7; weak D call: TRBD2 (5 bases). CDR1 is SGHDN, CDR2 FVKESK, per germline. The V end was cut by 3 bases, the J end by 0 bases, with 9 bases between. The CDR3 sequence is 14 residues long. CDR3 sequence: CASSHVTSSYEQYF. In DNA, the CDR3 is TGTGCCAGCAGCCACGTAACTAGCTCCTACGAGCAGTACTTC.

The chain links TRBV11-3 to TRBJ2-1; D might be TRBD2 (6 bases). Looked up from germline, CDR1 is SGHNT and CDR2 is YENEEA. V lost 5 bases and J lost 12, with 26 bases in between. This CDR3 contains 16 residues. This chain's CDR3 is CASSEPGRSSTGRQFF. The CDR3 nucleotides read TGTGCCAGCAGCGAGCCCGGCCGATCCTCGACCGGGAGGCAGTTCTTC.

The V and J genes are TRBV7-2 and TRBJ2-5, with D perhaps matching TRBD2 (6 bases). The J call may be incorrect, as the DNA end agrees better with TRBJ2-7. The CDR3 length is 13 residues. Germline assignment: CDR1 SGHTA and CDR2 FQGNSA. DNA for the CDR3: TGTGCCAGCAGCTTCGCGGGGCAGGGCGAGCAGTACTTC. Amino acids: CASSFAGQGEQYF.

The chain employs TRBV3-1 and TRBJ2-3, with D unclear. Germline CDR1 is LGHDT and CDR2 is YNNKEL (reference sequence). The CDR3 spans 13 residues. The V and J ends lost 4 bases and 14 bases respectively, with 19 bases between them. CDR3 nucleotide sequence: TGTGCCAGCAGCCCCCTCAGCCAGCCATACGCGTATTTT. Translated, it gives CASSPLSQPYAYF.

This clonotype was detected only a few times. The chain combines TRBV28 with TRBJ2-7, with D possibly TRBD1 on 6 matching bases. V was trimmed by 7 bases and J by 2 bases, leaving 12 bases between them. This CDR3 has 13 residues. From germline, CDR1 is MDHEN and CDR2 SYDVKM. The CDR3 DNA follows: TGTGCCAGCACCCAAGGGACACCCTACGAGCAGTACTTC. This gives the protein CASTQGTPYEQYF.

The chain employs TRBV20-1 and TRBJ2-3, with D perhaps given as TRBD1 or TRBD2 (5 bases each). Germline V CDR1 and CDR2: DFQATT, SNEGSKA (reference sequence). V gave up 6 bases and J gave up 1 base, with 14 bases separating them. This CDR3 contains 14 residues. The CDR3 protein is CSALWGRGTDTQYF. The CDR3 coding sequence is TGCAGTGCCCTCTGGGGACGGGGCACAGATACGCAGTATTTT.

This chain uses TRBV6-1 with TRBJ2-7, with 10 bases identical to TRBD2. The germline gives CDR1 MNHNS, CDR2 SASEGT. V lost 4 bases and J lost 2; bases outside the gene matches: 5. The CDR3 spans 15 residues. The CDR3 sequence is CASSVPSGSTYEQYF. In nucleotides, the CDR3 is TGTGCCAGCAGTGTTCCTAGCGGGAGTACCTACGAGCAGTACTTC.

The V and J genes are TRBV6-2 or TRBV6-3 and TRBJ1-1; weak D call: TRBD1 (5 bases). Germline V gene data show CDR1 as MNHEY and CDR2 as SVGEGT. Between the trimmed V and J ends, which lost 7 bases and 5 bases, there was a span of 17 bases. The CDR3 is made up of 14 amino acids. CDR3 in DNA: TGTGCCAGCACCCCGGCCGGGGGGGTGACTGAAGCTTTCTTT. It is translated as CASTPAGGVTEAFF.

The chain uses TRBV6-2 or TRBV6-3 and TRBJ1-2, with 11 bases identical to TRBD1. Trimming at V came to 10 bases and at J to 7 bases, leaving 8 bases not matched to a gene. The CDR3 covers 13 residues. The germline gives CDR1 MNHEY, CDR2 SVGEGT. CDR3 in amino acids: CATLGQGARGYTF. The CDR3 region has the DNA TGTGCCACCCTAGGACAGGGGGCGCGTGGCTACACCTTC.

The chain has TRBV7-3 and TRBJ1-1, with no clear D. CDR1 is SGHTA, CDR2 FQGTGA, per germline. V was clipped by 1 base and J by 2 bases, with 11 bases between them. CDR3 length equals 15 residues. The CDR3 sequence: CASSLKSGSNTEAFF. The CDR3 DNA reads TGTGCCAGCAGCTTAAAAAGTGGGTCTAACACTGAAGCTTTCTTT.

The CDR3, as DNA: TGCAGTGCTACGGTTGGATCGGCTGAAGCTTTCTTT. Its translation: CSATVGSAEAFF. The chain combines TRBV20-1 with TRBJ1-1; D unclear. The CDR3 runs 12 residues. CDR1 DFQATT and CDR2 SNEGSKA come from the germline V gene (reference sequence). V lost 4 bases to trimming and J lost 6 bases, with 12 bases between them.

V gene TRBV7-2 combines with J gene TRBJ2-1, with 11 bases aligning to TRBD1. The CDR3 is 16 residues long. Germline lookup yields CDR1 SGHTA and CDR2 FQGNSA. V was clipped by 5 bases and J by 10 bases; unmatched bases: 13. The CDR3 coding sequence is TGTGCCAGCAGCCCCCCCGGGACAGGGGGGCTCAGGGAGCAGTTCTTC. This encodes CASSPPGTGGLREQFF.

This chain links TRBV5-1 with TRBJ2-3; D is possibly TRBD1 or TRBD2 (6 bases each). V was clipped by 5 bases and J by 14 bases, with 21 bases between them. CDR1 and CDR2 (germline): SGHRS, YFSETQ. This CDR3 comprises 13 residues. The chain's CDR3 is CASRGSGGRYAYF. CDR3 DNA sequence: TGCGCCAGCAGAGGCTCCGGGGGCAGATACGCGTATTTT.

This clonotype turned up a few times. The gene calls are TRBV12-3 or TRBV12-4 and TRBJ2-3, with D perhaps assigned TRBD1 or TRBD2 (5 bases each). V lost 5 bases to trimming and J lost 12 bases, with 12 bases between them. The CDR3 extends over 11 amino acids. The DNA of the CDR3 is TGTGCCAGCAGTCCCCCGGGACGACAGTATTTT. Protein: CASSPPGRQYF.

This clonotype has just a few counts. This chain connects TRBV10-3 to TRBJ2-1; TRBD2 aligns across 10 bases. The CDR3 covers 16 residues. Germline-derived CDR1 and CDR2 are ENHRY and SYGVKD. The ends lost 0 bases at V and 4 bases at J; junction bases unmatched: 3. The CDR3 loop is CAISESGLASYNEQFF. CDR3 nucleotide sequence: TGTGCCATCAGTGAGTCGGGACTAGCGTCTTACAATGAGCAGTTCTTC.

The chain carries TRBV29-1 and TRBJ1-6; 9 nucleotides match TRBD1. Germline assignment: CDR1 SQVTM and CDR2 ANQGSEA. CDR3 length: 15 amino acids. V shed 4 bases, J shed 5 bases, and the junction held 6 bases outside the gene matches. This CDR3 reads CSVVTGGVDNSPLHF. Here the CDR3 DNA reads TGCAGCGTTGTAACAGGGGGCGTAGATAATTCACCCCTCCACTTT.

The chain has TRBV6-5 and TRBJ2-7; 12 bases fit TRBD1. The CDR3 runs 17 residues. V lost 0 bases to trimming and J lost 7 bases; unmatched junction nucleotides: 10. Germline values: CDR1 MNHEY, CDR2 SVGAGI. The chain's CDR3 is CASSYSRGQGARNEQYF. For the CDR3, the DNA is TGTGCCAGCAGTTACTCGAGGGGACAGGGGGCCCGGAATGAGCAGTACTTC.

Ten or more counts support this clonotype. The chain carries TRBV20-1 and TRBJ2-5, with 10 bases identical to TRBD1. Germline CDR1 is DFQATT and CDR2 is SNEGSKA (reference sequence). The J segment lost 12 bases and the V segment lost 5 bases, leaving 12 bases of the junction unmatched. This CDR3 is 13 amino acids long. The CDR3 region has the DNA TGCAGTGCTTTCGTCCCGGGACAGGGGATGGAGTACTTC. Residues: CSAFVPGQGMEYF.

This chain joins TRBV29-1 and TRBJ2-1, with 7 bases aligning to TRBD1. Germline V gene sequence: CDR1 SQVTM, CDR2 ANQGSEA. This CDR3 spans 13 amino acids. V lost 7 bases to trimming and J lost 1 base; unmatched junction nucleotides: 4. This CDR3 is CSAGDSSYNEQFF. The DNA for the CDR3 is TGCAGCGCCGGGGACAGTTCCTACAATGAGCAGTTCTTC.

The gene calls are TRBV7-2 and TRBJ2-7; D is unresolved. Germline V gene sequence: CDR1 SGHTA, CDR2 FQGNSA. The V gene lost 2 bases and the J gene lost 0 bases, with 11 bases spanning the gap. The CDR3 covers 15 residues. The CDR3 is CASSLMGDSSYEQYF. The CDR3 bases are TGTGCCAGCAGCTTAATGGGTGATAGCTCCTACGAGCAGTACTTC.

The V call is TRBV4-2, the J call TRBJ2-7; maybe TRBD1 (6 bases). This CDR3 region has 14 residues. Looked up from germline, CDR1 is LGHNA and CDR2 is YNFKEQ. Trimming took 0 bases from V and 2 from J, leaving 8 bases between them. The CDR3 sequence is CASSQERTAYEQYF. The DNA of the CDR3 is TGTGCCAGCAGCCAAGAGAGGACAGCCTACGAGCAGTACTTC.

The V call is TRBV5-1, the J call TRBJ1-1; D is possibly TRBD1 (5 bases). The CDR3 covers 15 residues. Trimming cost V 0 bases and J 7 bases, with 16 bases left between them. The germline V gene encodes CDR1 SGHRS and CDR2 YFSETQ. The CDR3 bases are TGCGCCAGCAGCTTGGTAAGGGGAGGGTTTGATGAAGCTTTCTTT. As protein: CASSLVRGGFDEAFF.